Listed below are T cell receptor beta chains from one sample, sequenced in a study of glioma-infiltrating T cells. Via MiXCR, TCRdb re-called the multiplex PCR reads, giving one row per CDR3 protein. The sample lists approximately 4,500 distinct CDR3 sequences, less than 25% occurring once. The specimen sequenced was glioma tissue, nonneoplastic brain tissue, or PBMCs (not recorded which). The receptors were sampled from a human donor with low-grade glioma or glioblastoma, undergoing nonglioma brain surgery, or in good health (not recorded which). Both conserved end residues are part of each CDR3. D genes are given only for firm matches. Clone size is shown for a subset of rows, as once, few, many or a class of expanded clone.

>-|medium-sized|TRBV28|TRBJ2-5
CASSSLDLRRIIEETQYF
TGTGCCAGCAGTTCACTGGACCTAAGACGGATAATCGAAGAGACCCAGTACTTC
>TRBD1|-|TRBV12-3/TRBV12-4|TRBJ2-1
CASSPGQGHSYNEKSF
TGTGCCAGCAGTCCGGGACAGGGCCACTCCTACAATGAGAAGTCCTTC
>-|many|TRBV16|TRBJ2-1
CASSPARGNEQFF
TGTGCCAGCAGCCCCGCCAGGGGCAATGAGCAGTTCTTC
>TRBD2|medium-sized|TRBV20-1|TRBJ2-3
CSANILAGVTDTQYF
TGCAGTGCTAACATACTAGCGGGGGTCACAGATACGCAGTATTTT
>-|large|TRBV6-6|TRBJ1-1
CASSYPPTAFF
TGTGCCAGCAGTTACCCCCCCACAGCTTTCTTT
>-|medium-sized|TRBV4-1|TRBJ1-6
CASSQGSYNSPLHF
TGCGCCAGCAGCCAGGGGTCCTATAATTCACCCCTCCACTTT
>-|-|TRBV27|TRBJ1-1
CASSPQGYEQLFGPGENTEAFF
-
>TRBD2|many|TRBV5-4|TRBJ2-3
CASSLVSGVSGFDTQYF
TGTGCCAGCAGCTTGGTTAGCGGGGTTTCCGGTTTTGATACGCAGTATTTT
>-|medium-sized|TRBV28|TRBJ2-2
CASKDRLFSGELFF
TGTGCCAGCAAAGACAGGCTGTTTTCCGGGGAGCTGTTTTTT
>-|-|TRBV4-1|TRBJ2-3
CASSPRQDNTDTQYF
TGCGCCAGCAGCCCTAGACAGGACAACACAGATACGCAGTATTTT
>TRBD1|-|TRBV15|TRBJ2-5
CATLDRGREETQYF
TGTGCCACCTTGGACAGGGGGAGAGAAGAGACCCAGTACTTC
>-|many|TRBV5-4|TRBJ1-6
CASSVDSSPLHF
TGTGCCAGCAGCGTTGACAGTTCACCCCTCCACTTT
>TRBD2|many|TRBV4-2|TRBJ2-2
CASSQDLPSGGTNTGELFF
TGTGCCAGCAGCCAAGATCTGCCTAGCGGGGGGACGAACACCGGGGAGCTGTTTTTT
>-|medium-sized|TRBV2|TRBJ1-1
CASAPAGEAFF
TGTGCCAGCGCCCCAGCGGGGGAGGCTTTCTTT
>TRBD1|many|TRBV3-1|TRBJ1-2
CASSQETGTGSTYGYTF
TGTGCCAGCAGCCAAGAAACCGGGACAGGATCTACCTATGGCTACACCTTC
>-|many|TRBV19|TRBJ2-1
CASSTGRSVNEQFF
TGTGCCAGTAGTACAGGGCGGTCGGTCAATGAGCAGTTCTTC
>-|medium-sized|TRBV7-9|TRBJ1-2
CASSRYGPNYGYTF
TGTGCCAGCAGCCGCTATGGGCCGAACTATGGCTACACCTTC
>-|-|TRBV29-1|TRBJ1-3
CSVESWDRRSGNTIYF
TGCAGCGTTGAATCCTGGGACCGCCGCTCTGGAAACACCATATATTTT
>-|medium-sized|TRBV20-1|TRBJ2-7
CSTSGSREQYF
TGCAGTACTAGTGGTAGTCGCGAGCAGTACTTC
>-|many|TRBV19|TRBJ1-2
CASSIDHSGRYGYTF
TGTGCCAGTAGTATAGACCACTCAGGGAGGTATGGCTACACCTTC
>-|-|TRBV7-2|TRBJ2-1
CASSPFLPDEQFF
TGTGCCAGCAGCCCTTTCCTTCCCGACGAGCAGTTCTTC
>-|large|TRBV27|TRBJ1-2
CASAPGRNYGYTF
TGTGCCAGCGCGCCGGGAAGAAACTATGGCTACACCTTC
>TRBD2|-|TRBV29-1|TRBJ2-1
CSVGASGGVEQFF
TGCAGCGTTGGAGCTAGCGGGGGGGTTGAGCAGTTCTTC
>-|medium-sized|TRBV7-9|TRBJ2-3
CASSLDPGPSTDTQYF
TGTGCCAGCAGCTTAGATCCGGGCCCTAGCACAGATACGCAGTATTTT
>TRBD2|-|TRBV4-1|TRBJ2-1
CASSPLAGSSYNEQFF
TGCGCCAGCAGCCCGCTAGCGGGAAGCTCCTACAATGAGCAGTTCTTC
>TRBD1|many|TRBV5-5|TRBJ2-1
CASSLVGQGMVGAYNEQFF
TGTGCCAGCAGCTTGGTAGGACAGGGAATGGTGGGGGCCTACAATGAGCAGTTCTTC
>-|many|TRBV7-9|TRBJ2-1
CASSPGPIGGYNEQFF
TGTGCCAGCAGCCCTGGACCGATTGGGGGCTACAATGAGCAGTTCTTC
>-|medium-sized|TRBV15|TRBJ2-5
CATSRDAATQYF
TGTGCCACCAGCAGAGACGCGGCGACCCAGTACTTC
>-|-|TRBV11-2|TRBJ2-5
CASSQTGLGTQYF
TGTGCCAGCAGCCAAACAGGGTTGGGGACCCAGTACTTC
>TRBD1|many|TRBV5-1|TRBJ1-1
CASSDGQGASNTEAFF
TGCGCCAGCAGCGACGGACAGGGGGCTTCGAACACTGAAGCTTTCTTT
>-|medium-sized|TRBV7-2|TRBJ2-5
CASSSWTGQETQYF
TGTGCCAGCAGCTCTTGGACTGGACAAGAGACCCAGTACTTC
>-|medium-sized|TRBV20-1|TRBJ1-1
CSAGVENTEAFF
TGCAGTGCGGGGGTTGAAAACACTGAAGCTTTCTTT
>TRBD1|large|TRBV27|TRBJ2-7
CASSATTGAAEQYF
TGTGCCAGCAGTGCTACGACAGGGGCGGCTGAGCAGTACTTC
>-|large|TRBV27|TRBJ2-7
CASSLRVPYEQYF
TGTGCCAGCAGTTTAAGGGTACCCTACGAGCAGTACTTC
>-|many|TRBV3-1|TRBJ2-1
CASSVTSFGNEQFF
TGTGCCAGCAGCGTTACTTCTTTTGGCAATGAGCAGTTCTTC
>-|many|TRBV3-1|TRBJ1-5
CASSRGNQPQHF
TGTGCCAGCAGCCGGGGGAATCAGCCCCAGCATTTT
>TRBD1|many|TRBV19|TRBJ2-1
CASSTGTVFNEQFF
TGTGCCAGTAGTACCGGGACAGTATTCAATGAGCAGTTCTTC
>TRBD2|-|TRBV29-1|TRBJ2-5
CSVEELAGGPDQETQYF
TGCAGCGTTGAAGAGCTAGCGGGGGGGCCGGATCAAGAGACCCAGTACTTC
>-|medium-sized|TRBV20-1|TRBJ1-5
CSAKGADYSNQPQHF
TGCAGTGCAAAGGGTGCGGATTATAGCAATCAGCCCCAGCATTTT
>TRBD1|medium-sized|TRBV2|TRBJ1-1
CASSETGAEDTEAFF
TGTGCCAGCAGTGAGACAGGGGCGGAGGACACTGAAGCTTTCTTT
>TRBD1|-|TRBV5-6|TRBJ2-5
CASSFRQGPYQETQYF
TGTGCCAGCAGCTTCCGACAGGGACCGTACCAAGAGACCCAGTACTTC
>-|many|TRBV4-1|TRBJ2-2
CASSLAVVDLTGELFF
TGCGCCAGCAGCCTAGCAGTGGTGGACCTCACCGGGGAGCTGTTTTTT
>-|medium-sized|TRBV20-1|TRBJ2-5
CSARDSFSGEDGQETQYF
TGCAGTGCTAGAGATTCATTTTCAGGGGAGGATGGCCAAGAGACCCAGTACTTC
>TRBD1|-|TRBV6-8|TRBJ1-2
CGSRQGKSGYTF
TGTGGCAGTCGACAGGGAAAGAGCGGCTACACCTTC
>TRBD1|medium-sized|TRBV6-1|TRBJ1-2
CASSLPGQEWDGYTF
TGTGCCAGCAGCCTACCCGGACAGGAGTGGGATGGCTACACCTTC
>-|many|TRBV7-9|TRBJ1-1
CASSPPANGGTEAFF
TGTGCCAGCAGCCCCCCGGCTAATGGGGGCACTGAAGCTTTCTTT
>TRBD1|medium-sized|TRBV24-1|TRBJ1-2
CATSDETGGNYGYTF
TGTGCCACCAGTGACGAGACAGGGGGCAACTATGGCTACACCTTC
>-|medium-sized|TRBV7-3|TRBJ2-3
CASSLMNSVIDTQYF
TGTGCCAGCAGCTTAATGAACTCCGTTATAGATACGCAGTATTTT
>-|-|TRBV6-2/TRBV6-3|TRBJ1-1
CASSVSGPDLEAFF
TGTGCCAGCAGTGTTTCCGGTCCCGACCTAGAAGCTTTCTTT
>-|-|TRBV29-1|TRBJ2-3
CSVGRGLATDTQYF
TGCAGCGTTGGACGGGGGCTAGCCACAGATACGCAGTATTTT
>TRBD1|-|TRBV29-1|TRBJ1-2
CSVSKTGKGAANYGYTF
TGCAGCGTCTCCAAAACGGGAAAGGGGGCAGCTAACTATGGCTACACCTTC
>TRBD1|medium-sized|TRBV28|TRBJ1-2
CASRLGTGLMGHYGYTF
TGTGCCAGCAGGCTCGGGACAGGGCTAATGGGGCACTATGGCTACACCTTC
>-|many|TRBV3-1|TRBJ2-3
CASSQGGSSTDTQYF
TGTGCCAGCAGCCAAGGCGGGTCTAGCACAGATACGCAGTATTTT